This TCR beta chain was documented in a study of blood T cells in healthy people across ages. Across the study: Template switching retrieved approximately one barcoded beta molecule for each two T cells. Overall study findings and caveats: Unsorted PBMC material precluded a definitive naive versus antigen-experienced comparison. Naive CD4+ cell counts and diversity both ran higher in long-lived than in aged donors.

Details on this clonotype: Its antigen is currently unknown. With a much larger clone just one base away, this may be a read error.

A second PCR of roughly 7 to 11 cycles used a sample-barcoded 5' primer and a J-beta primer mix. All samples gave at least 3 million CDR3-containing paired-end reads. MiXCR, run by TCRdb on the 5' RACE reads, gives a single entry per CDR3 protein. The table records over a million distinct CDR3 sequences, approximately 43% of them present only once. Per germline, CDR1 MNHEY and CDR2 SMNVEV (reference sequence). The CDR3 consists of 14 residues. V was clipped by 5 bases and J by 5 bases; unmatched bases: 4. The sequencing input was blood. The rearrangement joins TRBV27 to TRBJ2-1; 9 bases map to TRBD1. The receptor's source is a woman under 30 in good health. The CDR3 region is CASSVDRGNNEQFF. The CDR3 DNA is TGTGCCAGCAGTGTAGACAGGGGGAACAATGAGCAGTTCTTC.